This T cell receptor (beta chain) is drawn from a study of blood T cell repertoires in COVID-19. Assay: immunoSEQ multiplex PCR; the TCRdb copy retains only in-frame clones and omits some. The sample gives approximately 440,000 clones, 90% of which show up once; approximately 0.65% is in the top ten. Individuals drawn from 20 to 25 US areas were about 18 to 100 years old. Trimming removed 0 bases from V and 6 bases from J, with 8 bases in between. CDR1 and CDR2 (germline): SGHDT, YYEEEE. CDR3 length equals 13 residues. This chain connects TRBV5-6 to TRBJ2-3; a possible D gene is TRBD1 (5 bases). This TCR was sampled from a young man who had recovered from COVID-19. Source material: PBMCs or T cells enriched from blood (not recorded which). The CDR3 sequence: CASSLVSGDTQYF. CDR3 sequence (DNA): TGTGCCAGCAGCTTGGTTTCAGGGGATACGCAGTATTTT.